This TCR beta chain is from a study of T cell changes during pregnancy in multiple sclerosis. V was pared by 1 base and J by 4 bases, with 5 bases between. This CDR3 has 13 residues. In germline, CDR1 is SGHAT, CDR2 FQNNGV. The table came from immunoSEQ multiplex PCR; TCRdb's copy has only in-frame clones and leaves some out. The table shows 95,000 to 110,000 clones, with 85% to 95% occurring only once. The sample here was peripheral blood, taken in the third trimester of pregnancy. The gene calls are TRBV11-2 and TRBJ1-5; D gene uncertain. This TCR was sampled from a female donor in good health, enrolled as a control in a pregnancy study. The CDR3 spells CASSLVENQPQHF. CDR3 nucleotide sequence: TGTGCCAGCAGCTTAGTGGAGAATCAGCCCCAGCATTTT.